Below, 20 T cell receptor beta chains from the same sample are listed, as sequenced in a study of T cell responses to AZD1222 COVID-19 vaccine. Clones were read by immunoSEQ multiplex PCR, and TCRdb kept only the in-frame ones, dropping some. The sample shows about 120,000 clones, around 89% of them seen only once. Sequenced here: peripheral blood, sampled on day 0 of AZD1222 vaccination. The source of these receptors is an adult in good health.

This sequence joins TRBV21-1 and TRBJ1-2. TRBV21-1 is tagged as a pseudogene. The CDR3 length is 12 residues. CDR3: CASSKALYGYTF. In DNA, the CDR3 is TGTGCCAGCAGCAAAGCCCTCTATGGCTACACCTTC.

This rearrangement joins TRBV6-5 to TRBJ2-7; weak D call: TRBD1 (5 bases). Germline CDR1 reads MNHEY; CDR2 reads SVGAGI. Deletions cut 6 bases from V and 2 bases from J, with 14 bases between. The CDR3 is 14 residues long. Written as DNA, the CDR3 is TGTGCCAGCAGGAGACAGATCCTCACCTACGAGCAGTACTTC. Protein: CASRRQILTYEQYF.

This sequence joins TRBV14 and TRBJ1-6; 10 positions match TRBD1. CDR1 is SGHDN, CDR2 FVKESK, per germline. The CDR3 length is 16 residues. Trimming took 1 base from V and 7 from J; bases not matched to a gene: 4. In DNA form, the CDR3 reads TGTGCCAGCAGCCAAGTGTCGGGACAGGGGAATTCACCCCTCCACTTT. Amino acid sequence: CASSQVSGQGNSPLHF.

The rearrangement links TRBV14 to TRBJ1-6, with D perhaps TRBD1 (6 bases). There are 13 residues in the CDR3. V shed 4 bases and J shed 11 bases, with 12 bases lying between them. Germline CDR1 reads SGHDN; CDR2 reads FVKESK. The CDR3 here is CASSPQGRTPLHF. DNA for the CDR3: TGTGCCAGCAGCCCACAGGGTCGGACACCCCTCCACTTT. The entire variable domain, with the rest obtained from reference TRBV14 and TRBJ1-6, is as follows: EAGVTQFPSHSVIEKGQTVTLRCDPISGHDNLYWYRRVMGKEIKFLLHFVKESKQDESGMPNNRFLAERTGGTYSTLKVQPAELEDSGVYFCASSPQGRTPLHFGNGTRLTVT.

The chain employs TRBV4-1 and TRBJ2-3; 9 nucleotides align to TRBD2. V shed 1 base, J shed 6 bases, and the junction held 14 bases outside the gene matches. Germline V gives CDR1 MGHRA, CDR2 YSYEKL. CDR3 length equals 18 residues. The CDR3 loop is CASSQGSSASGVGDTQYF. The DNA of the CDR3 is TGCGCCAGCAGCCAAGGTTCTTCGGCTAGCGGGGTTGGGGATACGCAGTATTTT.

The chain uses TRBV25-1 and TRBJ2-2; TRBD1 is a possible D gene (5 bases). The CDR3 covers 12 residues. Germline lookup yields CDR1 MGHDK and CDR2 SYGVNS. Trimming took off 8 bases at V and 6 bases at J, with 10 bases between the two ends. CDR3 sequence reads: CASGQGAGELFF. The CDR3 DNA follows: TGTGCCAGCGGACAAGGAGCCGGGGAGCTGTTTTTT.

The chain is built from TRBV6-5 and TRBJ2-7; the match to TRBD1 covers 7 bases. V lost 3 bases, J lost 3 bases, and 8 bases stayed unmatched. This CDR3 is built from 15 residues. The V gene's germline CDR1 is MNHEY and CDR2 SVGAGI. CDR3 residues: CASSYSTGKGYEQYF. CDR3 bases: TGTGCCAGCAGTTATTCGACAGGGAAGGGCTACGAGCAGTACTTC.

The rearrangement joins TRBV27 to TRBJ2-7; TRBD2 might be the D (6 bases). V shed 8 bases and J shed 5 bases, with 25 bases lying between them. Germline V lookup: CDR1 MNHEY, CDR2 SMNVEV (reference sequence). CDR3 length equals 16 residues. The CDR3 protein is CASWLGGRHTRNEQYF. The CDR3 DNA reads TGTGCCAGCTGGCTGGGAGGACGCCATACTCGGAACGAGCAGTACTTC.

This chain joins TRBV28 and TRBJ2-7; possibly TRBD1 for D (5 bases). This CDR3 is 16 amino acids long. V gave up 2 bases and J gave up 6 bases, with 20 bases separating them. Looked up from germline, CDR1 is MDHEN and CDR2 is SYDVKM. The CDR3, as DNA: TGTGCCAGCAGTTTAGGGTGGGGCCAGGGAAGGAGCGAGCAGTACTTC. Its translation is CASSLGWGQGRSEQYF.

The chain carries TRBV27 and TRBJ2-7, with 7 bases that match TRBD1. The CDR3 totals 15 residues. V trimming: 2 bases; J trimming: 4 bases; junction bases outside the gene matches: 8. Per germline, CDR1 MNHEY and CDR2 SMNVEV (reference sequence). CDR3: CASSLRGGALYEQYF. The CDR3 nucleotides read TGTGCCAGCAGTTTAAGAGGGGGCGCATTATACGAGCAGTACTTC.

The chain uses TRBV19 and TRBJ1-1, with 7 bases aligning to TRBD1. The CDR3 is made up of 14 amino acids. The V and J ends lost 5 bases and 1 base, in that order; junction bases with no gene match: 4. Germline V CDR1 and CDR2: LNHDA, SQIVND (reference sequence). The CDR3 DNA is TGTGCCAGTAGTTTCAGGGGGAGGAACACTGAAGCTTTCTTT. Its translation is CASSFRGRNTEAFF.

The chain has TRBV10-3 and TRBJ1-1; D unresolved. The CDR3 is made up of 14 amino acids. Germline CDR1 ENHRY, CDR2 SYGVKD. V dropped 4 bases and J dropped 1 base, with 10 bases sitting between them. The CDR3 DNA sequence: TGTGCCATCAGTGCCCCAGGAGGGAACACTGAAGCTTTCTTT. Its translation: CAISAPGGNTEAFF.

This clone appeared a few times. The chain carries TRBV19 and TRBJ1-1; possible D gene TRBD1, 5 bases. CDR1 and CDR2 from the germline V gene are LNHDA and SQIVND (reference sequence). V was shortened by 9 bases and J by 1 base, with 12 bases between the two germline ends. There are 13 residues in the CDR3. The chain's CDR3 is CASLTGTNTEAFF. The DNA for the CDR3 is TGTGCCAGCCTGACCGGGACGAACACTGAAGCTTTCTTT.

The J gene is TRBJ2-3, the V gene TRBV2; TRBD2 aligns across 11 bases. CDR1 is SNHLY and CDR2 is FYNNEI in the germline V gene. This CDR3 region has 15 residues. The V segment lost 8 bases and the J segment 5 bases; nucleotides outside the gene matches: 9. The CDR3 reads CASGGSGRAGDTQYF. For the CDR3, the DNA is TGTGCCAGCGGGGGTAGCGGGAGGGCTGGAGATACGCAGTATTTT.

The J gene is TRBJ1-1, the V gene TRBV28; D is unclear. Per germline, CDR1 MDHEN and CDR2 SYDVKM. The CDR3 loop spans 13 amino acids. Trimming removed 3 bases from V and 7 bases from J, with 12 bases in between. The CDR3 DNA is TGTGCCAGCAGTTTCGTCGACGGTTATGAAGCTTTCTTT. It is translated as CASSFVDGYEAFF.

The V call is TRBV4-3, the J call TRBJ1-1, with a possible D match to TRBD1 (6 bases). Trimming took 3 bases from V and 5 from J, leaving 19 bases between them. The CDR3 has 16 residues. In germline, CDR1 is LGHNA, CDR2 YSLEER. For the CDR3, the DNA is TGCGCCAGCAGCCAGGGACACGGGCATTCGAGGACTGAAGCTTTCTTT. It is translated as CASSQGHGHSRTEAFF.

The rearrangement joins TRBV24-1 to TRBJ2-3; D remains unclear. Trimming took 0 bases from V and 6 from J, leaving 9 bases between them. Per germline, CDR1 KGHDR and CDR2 SFDVKD. This CDR3 is built from 14 residues. The CDR3 here is CATSDLGSGDTQYF. As DNA, the CDR3 is TGTGCCACCAGTGATTTGGGATCGGGTGATACGCAGTATTTT.

This chain links TRBV15 with TRBJ2-7, with 9 bases fitting TRBD1. Per germline, CDR1 LNHNV and CDR2 YYDKDF (reference sequence). This CDR3 contains 15 residues. The J segment lost 1 base and the V segment lost 2 bases, leaving 3 bases of the junction unmatched. In nucleotides, the CDR3 is TGTGCCACCAGCAGACCCGGGACAGGGTCCTACGAGCAGTACTTC. As protein: CATSRPGTGSYEQYF.

The rearrangement joins TRBV12-5 to TRBJ1-1; D is unresolved. Trimming pared 3 bases from V and 5 bases from J, leaving 16 bases between. Germline lookup yields CDR1 LGHNT and CDR2 FRNRAP. The CDR3 consists of 15 residues. DNA of the CDR3: TGTGCTAGTGGTTTTGGTAGCATTAAAGTAACTGAAGCTTTCTTT. It is translated as CASGFGSIKVTEAFF.

The DNA for the CDR3 is TGTGCCAGCCGCCCGGGCCTAAAGGCAACTAATGAAAAACTGTTTTTT. Translating gives CASRPGLKATNEKLFF. V and J are TRBV7-9 and TRBJ1-4; no firm D call. Trimming shortened V by 8 bases and J by 0 bases, and 16 bases separated the two germline ends. The CDR3 loop spans 16 amino acids. Germline V gene lookup returns CDR1 SEHNR and CDR2 FQNEAQ (reference sequence).